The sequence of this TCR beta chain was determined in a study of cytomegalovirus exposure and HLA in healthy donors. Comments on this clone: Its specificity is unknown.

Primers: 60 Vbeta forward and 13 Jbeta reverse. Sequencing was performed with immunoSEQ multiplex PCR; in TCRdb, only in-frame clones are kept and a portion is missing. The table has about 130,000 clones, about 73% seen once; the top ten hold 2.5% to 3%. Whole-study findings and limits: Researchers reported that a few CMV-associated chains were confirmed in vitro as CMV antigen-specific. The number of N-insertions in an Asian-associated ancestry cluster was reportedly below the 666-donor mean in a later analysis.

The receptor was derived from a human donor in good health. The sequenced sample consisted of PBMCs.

The CDR3: CASSVALAGGGAGELFF. CDR3 DNA sequence: TGTGCCAGCAGCGTAGCTCTAGCGGGAGGCGGGGCCGGGGAGCTGTTTTTT. The chain recombines TRBV9 with TRBJ2-2, with 11 bases lining up with TRBD2. Unmatched junction bases numbered 7, after V lost 0 bases and J lost 6 bases. This CDR3 has 17 amino acids. Looked up from germline, CDR1 is SGDLS and CDR2 is YYNGEE.